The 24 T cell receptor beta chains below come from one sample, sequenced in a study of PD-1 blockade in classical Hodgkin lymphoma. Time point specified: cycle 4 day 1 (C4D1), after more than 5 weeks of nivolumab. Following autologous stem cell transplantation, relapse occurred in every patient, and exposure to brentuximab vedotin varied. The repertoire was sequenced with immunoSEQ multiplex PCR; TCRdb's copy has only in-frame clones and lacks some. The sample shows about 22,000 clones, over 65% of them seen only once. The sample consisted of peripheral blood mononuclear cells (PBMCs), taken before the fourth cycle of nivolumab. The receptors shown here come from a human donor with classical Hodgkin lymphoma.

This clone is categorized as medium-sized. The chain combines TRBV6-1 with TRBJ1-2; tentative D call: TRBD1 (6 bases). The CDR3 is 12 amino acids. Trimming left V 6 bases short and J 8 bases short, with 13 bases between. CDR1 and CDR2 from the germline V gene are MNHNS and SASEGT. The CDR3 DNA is TGTGCCAGCAGGGATACAGGGCCCGGCTACACCTTC. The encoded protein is CASRDTGPGYTF.

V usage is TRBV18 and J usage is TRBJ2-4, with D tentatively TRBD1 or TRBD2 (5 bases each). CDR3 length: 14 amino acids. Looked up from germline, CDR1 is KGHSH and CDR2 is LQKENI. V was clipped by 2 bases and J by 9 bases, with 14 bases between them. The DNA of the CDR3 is TGTGCCAGCTCACCAAACGGGCGTGGGGGCATTCAGTACTTC. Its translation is CASSPNGRGGIQYF.

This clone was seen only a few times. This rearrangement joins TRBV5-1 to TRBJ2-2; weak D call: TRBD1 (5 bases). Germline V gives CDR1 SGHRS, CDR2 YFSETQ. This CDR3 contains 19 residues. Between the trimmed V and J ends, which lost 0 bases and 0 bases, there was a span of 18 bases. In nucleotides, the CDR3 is TGCGCCAGCAGCTTGGCGGGCTCCCCAAGGGGAACGAACACCGGGGAGCTGTTTTTT. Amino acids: CASSLAGSPRGTNTGELFF.

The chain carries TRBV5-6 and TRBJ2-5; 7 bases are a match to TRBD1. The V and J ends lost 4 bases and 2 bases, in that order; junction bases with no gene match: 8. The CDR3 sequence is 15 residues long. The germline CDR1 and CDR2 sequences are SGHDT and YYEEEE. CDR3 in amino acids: CASSTTGAPQETQYF. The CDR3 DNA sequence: TGTGCCAGCAGCACTACAGGGGCACCTCAAGAGACCCAGTACTTC.

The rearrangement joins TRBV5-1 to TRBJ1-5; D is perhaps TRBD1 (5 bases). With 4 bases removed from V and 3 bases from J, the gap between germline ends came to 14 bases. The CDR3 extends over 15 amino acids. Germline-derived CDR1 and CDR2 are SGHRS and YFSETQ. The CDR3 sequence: CASSESGRFNQPQHF. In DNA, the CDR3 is TGCGCCAGCAGCGAATCGGGACGGTTCAATCAGCCCCAGCATTTT.

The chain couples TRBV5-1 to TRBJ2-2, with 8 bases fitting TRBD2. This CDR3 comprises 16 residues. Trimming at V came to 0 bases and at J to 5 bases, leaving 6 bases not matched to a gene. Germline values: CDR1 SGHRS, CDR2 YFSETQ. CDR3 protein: CASSLAQLAGTGELFF. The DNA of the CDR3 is TGCGCCAGCAGCTTGGCCCAGCTAGCGGGTACCGGGGAGCTGTTTTTT.

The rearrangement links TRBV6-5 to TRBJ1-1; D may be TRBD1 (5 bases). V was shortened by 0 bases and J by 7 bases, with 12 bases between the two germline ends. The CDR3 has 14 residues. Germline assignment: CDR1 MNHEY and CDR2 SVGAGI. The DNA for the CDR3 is TGTGCCAGCAGTTACTCGAAACGGGGGATTGAAGCTTTCTTT. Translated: CASSYSKRGIEAFF.

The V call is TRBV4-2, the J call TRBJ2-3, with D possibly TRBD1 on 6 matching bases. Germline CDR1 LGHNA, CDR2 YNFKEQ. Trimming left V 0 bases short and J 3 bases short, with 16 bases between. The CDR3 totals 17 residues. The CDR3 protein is CASSQDSSRGITDTQYF. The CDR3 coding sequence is TGTGCCAGCAGCCAAGATTCCAGCAGGGGAATAACAGATACGCAGTATTTT.

CDR3 nucleotides: TGTGCCATCAGAGGCGTGGGGGAAACAGCCTACGAGCAGTACTTC. It codes for CAIRGVGETAYEQYF. This chain connects TRBV10-3 to TRBJ2-7; D possibly matches TRBD1 or TRBD2 (5 bases each). Germline lookup yields CDR1 ENHRY and CDR2 SYGVKD. Trimming left V 6 bases short and J 2 bases short, with 17 bases between. The CDR3 length is 15 residues.

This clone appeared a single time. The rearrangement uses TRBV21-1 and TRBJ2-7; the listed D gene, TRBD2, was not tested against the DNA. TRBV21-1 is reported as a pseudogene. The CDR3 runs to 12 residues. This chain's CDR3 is CATGTSGNEQYF. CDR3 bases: TGTGCCACCGGGACTAGCGGGAATGAGCAGTACTTC.

In DNA form, the CDR3 reads TGTGCCAGCAGCTCATATAGCGGGAGGGCTAGCGAGCAGTACTTC. It yields the protein CASSSYSGRASEQYF. The rearrangement links TRBV7-9 to TRBJ2-7, with TRBD2 identical over 11 bases. Trimming took 4 bases from V and 6 from J; bases not matched to a gene: 8. Germline lookup yields CDR1 SEHNR and CDR2 FQNEAQ (reference sequence). CDR3 length: 15 residues.

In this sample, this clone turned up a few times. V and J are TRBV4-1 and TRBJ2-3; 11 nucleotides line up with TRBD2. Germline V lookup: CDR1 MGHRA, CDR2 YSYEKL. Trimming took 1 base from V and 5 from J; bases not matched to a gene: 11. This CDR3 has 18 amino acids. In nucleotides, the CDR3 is TGCGCCAGCAGCCAAGGAGGGTCACTAGCGGGAGTAGGAGATACGCAGTATTTT. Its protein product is CASSQGGSLAGVGDTQYF.

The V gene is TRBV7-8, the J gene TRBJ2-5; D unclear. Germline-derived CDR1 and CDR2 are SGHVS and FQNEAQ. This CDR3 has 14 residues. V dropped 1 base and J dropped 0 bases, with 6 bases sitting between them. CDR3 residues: CASSLETNQETQYF. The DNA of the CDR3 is TGTGCCAGCAGCTTAGAAACCAACCAAGAGACCCAGTACTTC.

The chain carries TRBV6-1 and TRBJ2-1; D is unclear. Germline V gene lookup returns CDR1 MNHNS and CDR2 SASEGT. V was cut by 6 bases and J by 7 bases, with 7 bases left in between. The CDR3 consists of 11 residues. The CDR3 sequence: CASSIFNEQFF. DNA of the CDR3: TGTGCCAGCAGCATTTTTAATGAGCAGTTCTTC.

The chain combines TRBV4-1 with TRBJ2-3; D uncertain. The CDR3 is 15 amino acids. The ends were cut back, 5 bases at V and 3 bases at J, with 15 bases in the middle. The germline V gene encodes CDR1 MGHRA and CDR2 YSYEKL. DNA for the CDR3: TGCGCCAGCAGCTTACTTGGGCTAGTGACAGATACGCAGTATTTT. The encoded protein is CASSLLGLVTDTQYF.

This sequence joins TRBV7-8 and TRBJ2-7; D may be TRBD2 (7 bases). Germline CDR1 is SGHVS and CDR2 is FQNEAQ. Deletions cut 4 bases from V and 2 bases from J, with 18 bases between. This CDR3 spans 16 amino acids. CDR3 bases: TGTGCCAGCAGCTCCGGAGGGGGGGAGATCGCCTACGAGCAGTACTTC. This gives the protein CASSSGGGEIAYEQYF. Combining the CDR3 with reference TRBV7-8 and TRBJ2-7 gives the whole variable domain GAGVSQSPRYKVAKRGQDVALRCDPISGHVSLFWYQQALGQGPEFLTYFQNEAQLDKSGLPSDRFFAERPEGSVSTLKIQRTQQEDSAVYLCASSSGGGEIAYEQYFGPGTRLTVT.

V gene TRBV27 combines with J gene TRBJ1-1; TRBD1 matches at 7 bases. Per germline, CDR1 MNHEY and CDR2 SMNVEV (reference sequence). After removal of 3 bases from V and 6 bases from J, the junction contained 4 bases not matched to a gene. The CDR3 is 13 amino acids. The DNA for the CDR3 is TGTGCCAGCAGTTTCGACAGGGCCGCTGAAGCTTTCTTT. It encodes CASSFDRAAEAFF.

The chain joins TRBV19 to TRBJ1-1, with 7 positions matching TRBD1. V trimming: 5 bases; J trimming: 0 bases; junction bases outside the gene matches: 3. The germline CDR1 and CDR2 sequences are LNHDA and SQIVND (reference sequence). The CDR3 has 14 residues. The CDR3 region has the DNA TGTGCCAGTAGTCGACAGGGAATGAACACTGAAGCTTTCTTT. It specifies CASSRQGMNTEAFF.

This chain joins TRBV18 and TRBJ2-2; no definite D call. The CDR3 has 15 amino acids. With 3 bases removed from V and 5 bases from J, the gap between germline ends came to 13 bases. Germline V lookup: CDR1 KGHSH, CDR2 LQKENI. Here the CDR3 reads CASSPGPDITGELFF. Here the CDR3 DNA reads TGTGCCAGCTCACCCGGGCCGGATATTACCGGGGAGCTGTTTTTT.

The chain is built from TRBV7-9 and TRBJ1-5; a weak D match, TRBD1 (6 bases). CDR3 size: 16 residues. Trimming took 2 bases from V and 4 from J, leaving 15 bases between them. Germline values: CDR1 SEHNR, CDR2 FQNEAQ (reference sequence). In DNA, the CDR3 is TGTGCCAGCAGCTTAAGCGGACAGAGTTGGAATCAGCCCCAGCATTTT. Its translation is CASSLSGQSWNQPQHF.

The CDR3 region is CASSAIRMGDTQYF. CDR3 DNA: TGTGCCAGCAGCGCGATCCGGATGGGAGATACGCAGTATTTT. The chain couples TRBV11-2 to TRBJ2-3; no definite D call. This CDR3 has 14 residues. Germline values: CDR1 SGHAT, CDR2 FQNNGV. The germline V and J ends were trimmed by 5 bases and 5 bases, with 14 bases remaining between them.

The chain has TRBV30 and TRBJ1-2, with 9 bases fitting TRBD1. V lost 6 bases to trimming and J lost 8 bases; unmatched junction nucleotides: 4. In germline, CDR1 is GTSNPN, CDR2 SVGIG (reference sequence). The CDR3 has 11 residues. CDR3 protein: CACGTGWGYTF. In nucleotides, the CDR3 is TGTGCCTGTGGGACAGGGTGGGGCTACACCTTC.

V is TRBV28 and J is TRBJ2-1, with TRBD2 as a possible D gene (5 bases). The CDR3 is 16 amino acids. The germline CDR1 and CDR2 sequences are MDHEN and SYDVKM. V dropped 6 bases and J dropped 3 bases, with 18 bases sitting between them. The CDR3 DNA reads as TGTGCCAGCAGCCGTCACGCGGGTGTTTTCTACAATGAGCAGTTCTTC. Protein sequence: CASSRHAGVFYNEQFF.

CDR3 region: CASSLALNTGELFF. Written as DNA, the CDR3 is TGTGCCAGCAGCTTGGCTCTGAACACCGGGGAGCTGTTTTTT. The V call is TRBV5-5, the J call TRBJ2-2, with D hard to call. The CDR3 is made up of 14 amino acids. Trimming took 0 bases from V and 1 from J, leaving 4 bases between them. The germline gives CDR1 SGHKS, CDR2 YYEKEE (reference sequence).